This note documents a single TCR beta chain sequence. Its target is not known. With V trimmed by 0 bases and J by 13 bases, 9 bases remained unmatched. Germline V gives CDR1 MRHNA, CDR2 SNTAGT. This CDR3 has 14 amino acids. This sample stems from a study of post-analysis software for immune sequencing data. Study-level background: Both relapsing-remitting and secondary progressive multiple sclerosis featured among the disease courses, as did progressive-relapsing multiple sclerosis. Study results and limitations: Same-batch preparations were strongly co-clustered by F measure. The study found significantly lower normalized Chao1 diversity in multiple sclerosis patients than in controls. The study found TRBV5-6, TRBV5-1 and TRBV20-1 among 4 or 5 TRBV segments more frequent in patients than controls.

Unique molecular identifiers were built into the TCR beta cDNA libraries. TCRdb processed the PCR reads anew with MiXCR; each CDR3 protein has one entry. The sample records roughly 540,000 distinct CDR3 sequences, around 34% being singletons. This chain uses TRBV6-4 with TRBJ2-1; TRBD2 matches at 7 bases. This receptor was taken from a girl aged 2-17 years with multiple sclerosis. Sequenced sample: blood. CDR3 nucleotides: TGTGCCAGCAGTGACTCGGGGAGGGCAGCCGGACAGTTCTTC. It specifies CASSDSGRAAGQFF.